This record covers a single T cell receptor beta chain. Its antigen is not identified. The protocol was immunoSEQ multiplex PCR, while the TCRdb copy is restricted to in-frame clones and leaves out a portion. Found here are some 98,000 clones, about four fifths of them singletons; the top ten hold roughly 1.6%. The sample comes from a study of OX40 agonist ivuxolimab in advanced cancers. Turning to the study itself: The patients received agonistic anti-OX40 (CD134) antibody ivuxolimab.

Study conclusions and caveats: Relative to CD4+, CD8+ T cells held more expanded clones on average. Part of the nonresponder group also had normalized T-cell clonal expansion that was low. Partial responders treated at 0.1-3.0 mg/kg exhibited clonal expansion among the lowest measured.

Trimming removed 4 bases at V and 8 bases at J, with 10 bases between. The CDR3 totals 13 residues. From germline, CDR1 is SGHRS and CDR2 YFSETQ. The source of this sequence is an adult with an advanced solid tumor such as melanoma, head and neck, liver or kidney cancer. Sequences were derived from CD4+ or CD8+ T cells sorted from blood, sampled in a trial of the OX40 agonist ivuxolimab. J is TRBJ2-6 and V is TRBV5-1; D is ambiguous. This CDR3 is CASSSLTSNVLTF. The CDR3 DNA reads TGCGCCAGCAGCAGTTTGACGTCCAACGTCCTGACTTTC.